Each of the 23 T cell receptor beta chains below was sequenced from the same sample in a study of blood T cell repertoires in COVID-19. Profiling relied on immunoSEQ multiplex PCR, and the TCRdb table lists in-frame clones only, not all of them. This sample has fewer than 200,000 clones, with about 88% found just once. Input material: PBMCs or T cells enriched from blood (not recorded which). Receptor source: a human donor with acute COVID-19. The donor label of this sample is uncertain.

V and J are TRBV9 and TRBJ2-3; 10 positions agree with TRBD2. The CDR3 runs 14 residues. After removal of 2 bases from V and 4 bases from J, the junction contained 1 base not matched to a gene. Germline V gene sequence: CDR1 SGDLS, CDR2 YYNGEE. CDR3: CASSVSGGPDTQYF. In DNA form, the CDR3 reads TGTGCCAGCAGCGTTAGCGGGGGGCCAGATACGCAGTATTTT.

The sample holds a few counts of this clone. This chain links TRBV12-3 or TRBV12-4 with TRBJ1-1; D ambiguous. V lost 8 bases, J lost 0 bases, and 7 bases lay in between. The CDR3 is made up of 12 amino acids. This chain's CDR3 is CASLTMNTEAFF. The CDR3 region has the DNA TGTGCCAGCCTAACCATGAACACTGAAGCTTTCTTT.

The chain recombines TRBV28 with TRBJ1-5, with D possibly TRBD1 on 5 matching bases. Trimming shortened V by 6 bases and J by 6 bases, and 18 bases separated the two germline ends. Per germline, CDR1 MDHEN and CDR2 SYDVKM. The CDR3 loop spans 15 amino acids. Here the CDR3 DNA reads TGTGCCAGCAGCGGGGGAGGATTAGCGGGTCAGCCCCAGCATTTT. This gives the protein CASSGGGLAGQPQHF.

The V call is TRBV5-6, the J call TRBJ2-3, with D perhaps TRBD1 (5 bases). Per germline, CDR1 SGHDT and CDR2 YYEEEE. V was cut by 1 base and J by 4 bases, with 16 bases left in between. This CDR3 has 16 amino acids. Here the CDR3 reads CASSLKGAGSPDTQYF. The CDR3 coding sequence is TGTGCCAGCAGCTTGAAAGGGGCAGGGTCGCCAGATACGCAGTATTTT.

The chain carries TRBV4-2 and TRBJ2-3; possibly TRBD2 for D (5 bases). This CDR3 is 14 amino acids long. CDR1 LGHNA and CDR2 YNFKEQ come from the germline V gene. V lost 10 bases and J lost 1, with 15 bases in between. DNA of the CDR3: TGTGCCATCACTCGGGATCTTGGCACAGATACGCAGTATTTT. Translating gives CAITRDLGTDTQYF.

This chain uses TRBV3-1 (or the pseudogene TRBV3-2) with TRBJ1-5, with TRBD1 matching over 8 bases. The CDR3 has 18 amino acids. V trimming: 4 bases; J trimming: 1 base; junction bases outside the gene matches: 12. Germline V gene data show CDR1 as LGHDT and CDR2 as YNNKEL (reference sequence). The CDR3 spells CASSPGTGRRSSNQPQHF. The DNA for the CDR3 is TGTGCCAGCAGCCCCGGGACAGGCCGGCGGTCGAGCAATCAGCCCCAGCATTTT.

The chain recombines TRBV30 with TRBJ2-7; possibly TRBD2 for D (6 bases). In germline, CDR1 is GTSNPN, CDR2 SVGIG (reference sequence). V was shortened by 3 bases and J by 0 bases, with 12 bases between the two germline ends. This CDR3 comprises 14 residues. CDR3 sequence reads: CAWRGGGISYEQYF. In DNA form, the CDR3 reads TGTGCCTGGAGGGGCGGCGGGATCTCCTACGAGCAGTACTTC.

CDR3 amino acids: CASSLLGQGYNYGYTF. CDR3 DNA sequence: TGTGCCAGCAGCCTTCTCGGACAGGGCTATAACTATGGCTACACCTTC. J is TRBJ1-2 and V is TRBV13, with 8 bases matching TRBD1. Germline trimming cut 5 bases from V and 1 base from J; bases unmatched to any gene: 9. The CDR3 is made up of 16 amino acids. CDR1 is PRHDT, CDR2 FYEKMQ, per germline (reference sequence).

CDR3 loop: CASSFQRTGELFF. The DNA of the CDR3 is TGTGCCAGCAGCTTCCAGCGTACCGGGGAGCTGTTTTTT. The V gene is TRBV5-4, the J gene TRBJ2-2; D unresolved. The germline V and J ends were trimmed by 2 bases and 5 bases, with 7 bases remaining between them. Per the germline V gene, CDR1 is SGHNT and CDR2 is YYREEE (reference sequence). CDR3 size: 13 residues.

The rearrangement joins TRBV18 to TRBJ1-2, with D uncertain. The CDR3 spans 12 residues. V gave up 2 bases and J gave up 5 bases, with 6 bases separating them. Germline V gene lookup returns CDR1 KGHSH and CDR2 LQKENI. The CDR3 sequence is CASSPEGYGYTF. The CDR3, as DNA: TGTGCCAGCTCACCAGAGGGTTATGGCTACACCTTC.

This clone appeared a few times. The chain uses TRBV5-5 and TRBJ2-7; 8 bases match TRBD1. The CDR3 has 15 amino acids. The V segment lost 2 bases and the J segment 0 bases; nucleotides outside the gene matches: 4. Per germline, CDR1 SGHKS and CDR2 YYEKEE (reference sequence). The DNA of the CDR3 is TGTGCCAGCAGCTTCAGGGGGCCGAGCTCCTACGAGCAGTACTTC. It codes for CASSFRGPSSYEQYF.

The V call is TRBV11-3, the J call TRBJ2-2, with a tentative D call TRBD1 (6 bases). Germline CDR1 reads SGHNT; CDR2 reads YENEEA. The ends were cut back, 5 bases at V and 4 bases at J, with 14 bases in the middle. The CDR3 is made up of 15 amino acids. In DNA form, the CDR3 reads TGTGCCAGCAGCCTACAGGGATGGGGCACCGGGGAGCTGTTTTTT. This codes for CASSLQGWGTGELFF.

The chain uses TRBV5-6 and TRBJ1-1, with 8 positions matching TRBD1. The length of the CDR3 is 16 residues. V lost 4 bases, J lost 2 bases, and 10 bases stayed unmatched. The germline V gene encodes CDR1 SGHDT and CDR2 YYEEEE. The CDR3 DNA reads as TGTGCCAGCAGCCACCTCCTGACAGGGGAAAACACTGAAGCTTTCTTT. Translating gives CASSHLLTGENTEAFF.

A single count supports this clone. The chain links TRBV28 to TRBJ1-4, with 7 bases aligning to TRBD1. J gave up 8 bases and V 10 bases, and 7 bases lay outside the gene matches. CDR1 MDHEN and CDR2 SYDVKM come from the germline V gene. The CDR3 consists of 12 residues. CDR3 sequence reads: CATQGVGEKLFF. DNA of the CDR3: TGTGCCACCCAGGGGGTAGGCGAAAAACTGTTTTTT.

The V and J genes are TRBV15 and TRBJ2-2, with no clear D. CDR3 size: 16 residues. V was trimmed by 0 bases and J by 2 bases, leaving 10 bases between them. Germline V gene lookup returns CDR1 LNHNV and CDR2 YYDKDF (reference sequence). The CDR3 loop is CATSREPRPNTGELFF. In DNA form, the CDR3 reads TGTGCCACCAGCAGAGAGCCTAGACCCAACACCGGGGAGCTGTTTTTT.

This sequence joins TRBV5-8 and TRBJ1-3, with 9 positions matching TRBD1. Trimming at V came to 4 bases and at J to 4 bases, leaving 3 bases not matched to a gene. From germline, CDR1 is SGHTS and CDR2 YDEGEE. The CDR3 is 14 residues long. The CDR3 spells CASSQGQGGNTIYF. For the CDR3, the DNA is TGTGCCAGCAGCCAGGGACAGGGAGGAAACACCATATATTTT.

This clone has only a few counts. This chain uses TRBV11-2 with TRBJ1-5, with no clear D. This CDR3 is 15 amino acids long. CDR1 and CDR2 from the germline V gene are SGHAT and FQNNGV. V was shortened by 0 bases and J by 1 base, with 7 bases between the two germline ends. This chain's CDR3 is CASSLDRISNQPQHF. The CDR3 DNA sequence: TGTGCCAGCAGCTTAGACAGAATAAGCAATCAGCCCCAGCATTTT.

V gene TRBV4-3 combines with J gene TRBJ2-6, with D possibly matching TRBD1 (5 bases). Germline CDR1 and CDR2: LGHNA and YSLEER. The CDR3 is made up of 17 amino acids. The ends were cut back, 0 bases at V and 2 bases at J, with 11 bases in the middle. CDR3 amino acids: CASSQDLGRAGANVLTF. CDR3 nucleotides: TGCGCCAGCAGCCAAGATCTGGGGCGCGCTGGGGCCAACGTCCTGACTTTC.

The V and J genes are TRBV5-4 and TRBJ1-1; 11 bases are shared with TRBD1. Germline V CDR1 and CDR2: SGHNT, YYREEE (reference sequence). Trimming took 4 bases from V and 7 from J; bases not matched to a gene: 9. CDR3 length: 15 amino acids. The CDR3, as DNA: TGTGCCAGCAGCGTAACCGGGACAGGGGGTGGTGAAGCTTTCTTT. Its protein is CASSVTGTGGGEAFF.

J is TRBJ2-7 and V is TRBV7-8; 10 nucleotides agree with TRBD1. The CDR3 has 15 amino acids. Looked up from germline, CDR1 is SGHVS and CDR2 is FQNEAQ. V was clipped by 5 bases and J by 5 bases; unmatched bases: 9. The CDR3 nucleotides read TGTGCCAGCAGCCCCAGGGGGACAGGGGTCCACGAGCAGTACTTC. It yields the protein CASSPRGTGVHEQYF.

The J gene is TRBJ2-2, the V gene TRBV5-4; D perhaps matches TRBD2 (5 bases). The CDR3 is made up of 15 amino acids. CDR1 and CDR2 (germline): SGHNT, YYREEE (reference sequence). Trimming took off 1 base at V and 3 bases at J, with 10 bases between the two ends. CDR3 protein: CASSLSRGYTGELFF. The CDR3 DNA reads as TGTGCCAGCAGCTTGTCCCGGGGTTACACCGGGGAGCTGTTTTTT.

The chain employs TRBV21-1 and TRBJ2-5; TRBD1, the table's D call, lacks a check against the DNA. TRBV21-1 is termed a pseudogene. This CDR3 contains 17 residues. The DNA of the CDR3 is TGTGCCAGCAGCGATGGGAGAGGGACAGCAAACCAAGAGACCCAGTACTTC. Its protein product is CASSDGRGTANQETQYF.

The chain employs TRBV27 and TRBJ2-3, with 8 bases lining up with TRBD2. V lost 7 bases and J lost 6; bases outside the gene matches: 12. This CDR3 is built from 15 residues. Germline CDR1 and CDR2: MNHEY and SMNVEV (reference sequence). The CDR3 spells CASKGLAGRWDTQYF. CDR3 sequence (DNA): TGTGCCAGCAAGGGTTTAGCGGGGCGGTGGGATACGCAGTATTTT.